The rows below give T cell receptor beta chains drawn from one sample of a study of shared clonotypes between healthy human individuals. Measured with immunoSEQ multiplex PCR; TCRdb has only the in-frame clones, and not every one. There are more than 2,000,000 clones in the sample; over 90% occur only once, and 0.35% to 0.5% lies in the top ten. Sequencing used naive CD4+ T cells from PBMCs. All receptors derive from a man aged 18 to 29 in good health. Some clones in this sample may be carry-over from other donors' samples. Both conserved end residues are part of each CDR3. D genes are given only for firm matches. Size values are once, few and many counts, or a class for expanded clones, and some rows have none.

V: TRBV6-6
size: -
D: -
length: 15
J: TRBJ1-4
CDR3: CASSYGRATNEKLFF
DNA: TGTGCCAGCAGTTATGGGCGGGCGACTAATGAAAAACTGTTTTTT

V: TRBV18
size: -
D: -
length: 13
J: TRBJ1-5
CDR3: CASSPASNQPQHF
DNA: TGTGCCAGCTCACCCGCTAGCAATCAGCCCCAGCATTTT

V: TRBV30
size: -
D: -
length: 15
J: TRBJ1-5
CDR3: CAWSLGGQQVQPQHF
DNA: TGTGCCTGGAGTCTTGGGGGGCAGCAAGTTCAGCCCCAGCATTTT

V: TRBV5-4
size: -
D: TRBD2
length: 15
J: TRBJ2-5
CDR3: CASRGGGRSQETQYF
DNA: TGTGCCAGCAGAGGTGGCGGGAGGTCCCAAGAGACCCAGTACTTC

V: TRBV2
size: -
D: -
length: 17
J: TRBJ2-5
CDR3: CASSDHIGGPSGETQYF
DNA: TGTGCCAGCAGTGATCATATAGGAGGACCATCCGGGGAGACCCAGTACTTC

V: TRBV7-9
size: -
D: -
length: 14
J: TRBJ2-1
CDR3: CASSPEGAPTEQFF
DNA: TGTGCCAGCAGCCCCGAGGGTGCCCCAACGGAGCAGTTCTTC

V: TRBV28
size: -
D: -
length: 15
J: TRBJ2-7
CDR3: CASSFVAGWWNEQYF
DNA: TGTGCCAGCAGTTTTGTGGCAGGGTGGTGGAACGAGCAGTACTTC

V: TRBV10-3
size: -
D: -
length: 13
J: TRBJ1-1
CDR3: CAISKERNTEAFF
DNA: TGTGCCATCAGTAAGGAGAGGAACACTGAAGCTTTCTTT

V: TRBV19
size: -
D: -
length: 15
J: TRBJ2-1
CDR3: CASSIVFPPYNEQFF
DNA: TGTGCCAGTAGTATAGTTTTCCCCCCTTACAATGAGCAGTTCTTC

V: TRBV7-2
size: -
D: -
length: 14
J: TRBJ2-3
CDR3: CASSLWGPTDTQYF
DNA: TGTGCCAGCAGCTTATGGGGCCCCACAGATACGCAGTATTTT

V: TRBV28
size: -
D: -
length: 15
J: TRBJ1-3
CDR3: CASSARARSGNTIYF
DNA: TGTGCCAGCAGCGCACGGGCTCGCTCTGGAAACACCATATATTTT

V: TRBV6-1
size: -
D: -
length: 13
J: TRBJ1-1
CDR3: CASSERIGTEAFF
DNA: TGTGCCAGCAGTGAACGTATCGGCACTGAAGCTTTCTTT

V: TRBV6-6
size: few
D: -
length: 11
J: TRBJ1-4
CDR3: CASRSSGELFF
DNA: TGTGCCAGCAGGTCTTCGGGGGAACTGTTTTTT

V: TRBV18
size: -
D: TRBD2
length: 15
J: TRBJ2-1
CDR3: CASSSLAGGTNEQFF
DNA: TGTGCCAGCTCGTCACTAGCGGGAGGTACCAATGAGCAGTTCTTC

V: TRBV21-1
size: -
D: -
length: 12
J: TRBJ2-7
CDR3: CASSKGEYEQYF
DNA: TGTGCCAGCAGCAAGGGAGAGTACGAGCAGTACTTC

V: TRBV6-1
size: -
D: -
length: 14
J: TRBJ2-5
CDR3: CASSDPPTGETQYF
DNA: TGTGCCAGCAGTGACCCCCCCACGGGGGAGACCCAGTACTTC

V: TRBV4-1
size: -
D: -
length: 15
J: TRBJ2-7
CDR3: CASSQDLMGTYEQYF
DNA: TGCGCCAGCAGCCAAGATCTTATGGGGACCTACGAGCAGTACTTC

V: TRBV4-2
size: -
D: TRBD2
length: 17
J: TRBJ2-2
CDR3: CASSARLAGGPTGELFF
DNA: TGTGCCAGCAGCGCCCGACTAGCGGGAGGACCCACCGGGGAGCTGTTTTTT

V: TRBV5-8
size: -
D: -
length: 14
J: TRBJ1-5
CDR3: CASTPLPSNQPQHF
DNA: TGTGCCAGCACCCCCCTACCGAGCAATCAGCCCCAGCATTTT

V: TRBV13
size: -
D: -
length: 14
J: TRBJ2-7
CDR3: CASSLGQVLGEQYF
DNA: TGTGCCAGCAGCTTGGGTCAGGTCTTAGGCGAGCAGTACTTC

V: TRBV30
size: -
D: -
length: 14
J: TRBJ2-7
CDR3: CAWSVSGGAYEQYF
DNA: TGTGCCTGGAGTGTGTCAGGGGGGGCCTACGAGCAGTACTTC

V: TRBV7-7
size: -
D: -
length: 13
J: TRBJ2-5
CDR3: CASSRIHQETQYF
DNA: TGTGCCAGCAGCCGGATTCATCAAGAGACCCAGTACTTC

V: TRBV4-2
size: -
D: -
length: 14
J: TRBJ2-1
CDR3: CASSQGGQFNEQFF
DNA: TGTGCCAGCAGCCAAGGTGGACAATTCAATGAGCAGTTCTTC

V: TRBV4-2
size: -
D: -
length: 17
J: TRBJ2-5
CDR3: CASSQSSGRQRAETQYF
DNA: TGTGCCAGCAGCCAATCCTCGGGGCGTCAAAGGGCGGAGACCCAGTACTTC